This T cell receptor (beta chain) comes out of a study of blood T cells in healthy people across ages (dated by TCRdb to between 2014 and 2017). Some background on the complete study: Template switching captured roughly one uniquely barcoded TCR beta cDNA molecule per two T cells in model experiments. Using deep sequencing normalized with unique cDNA molecular identifiers, the study measured how TCR beta repertoire diversity changes with age. Using the same blood draw, the study looked at two additional independent replicas of 1 million unique cDNA reads for two donors, one aged 18 to 30 and the other aged 80 or older. To avoid experimental bias, donors of different ages were distributed randomly across sequencing lanes. The donors were split into four age groups: young (average about 16 years), middle-aged (39), aged (about 56) and long-lived (roughly 86). Broader findings and caveats from the paper: Estimates of total diversity based on one million sequenced T cells were considered lower bounds and underestimates. Compared with the aged group, the long-lived group had more naive CD4+ T cells, fewer expanded clones and increased TCR diversity, a pattern suggesting age selection. Observed TCR beta diversity per million T cells fell roughly linearly with age, and a significant reduction was already apparent by age about 38. Because profiling used bulk unsorted PBMCs, naive and antigen-experienced compartments could not be compared conclusively. Donor CMV infection status was unknown, potentially confounding age-related changes in expanded clonotypes. Observed TCR beta diversity correlated strongly with the percentage of naive T cells measured by flow cytometry.

Donors were a few dozen systemically healthy Caucasian individuals from Russia aged roughly 6 to 90 years. Each donor gave ten milliliters of peripheral blood, drawn into EDTA-treated Vacutainer tubes. Ficoll-Paque density-gradient centrifugation was used to isolate PBMCs, with at least 6.5 million obtained per sample. Total RNA was extracted from PBMCs with Trizol reagent, with at least 5 micrograms obtained per sample. The percentages of naive CD45RAhigh/CD27high T cells were determined by flow cytometry on a PBMC aliquot from every donor. The CDR3 goes from the cysteine to the phenylalanine over 15 residues. Just the 45-base CDR3 DNA is kept, in frame starting at base 1. CDR1 ENHRY and CDR2 SYGVKD are derived from the germline V gene. V is reduced by 5 bases and J by 1 base, leaving a spacing of 13 bases between them. This clonotype was picked up many times. Its recognized antigen is unknown. No base quality information exists; no much larger clone differs at one position.

Receptor libraries were prepared by 5' RACE. Reads for this sample came from an Illumina HiSeq 2500. The second PCR ran for about 7 to 11 cycles and used a J-beta primer mix along with a sample-barcoded 5' primer. Each TCR beta cDNA molecule received a unique molecular identifier from a template-switch 5' adaptor carrying 12 random nucleotides. At least 2.5 million CDR3-containing paired-end reads were obtained from each sample. First-strand cDNA was synthesized from all RNA with the Mint cDNA synthesis kit, primed by a TRBC-specific oligonucleotide. After uracil-DNA glycosylase treatment, a first 18-cycle PCR used universal primers M1SS and BC2_uni_R on all cDNA. The authors processed their data as follows. Each sample was normalized by randomly selecting 1 million high-quality reads, each carrying a distinct molecular identifier. Reads with shared molecular identifiers were discarded instead of being binned into consensus sequences. CDR3 identification, clonotype clustering and error correction used MiTCR with a Q25 quality threshold and the strictest error-elimination algorithm. A nonparametric unseen species model using Euler transformation provided a lower-bound estimate of total TCR beta diversity. TCRdb applied fastp at Q25 and MiXCR to the public reads, then kept only in-frame beta chains. Here each entry gathers all rows of one CDR3 protein and keeps the most common genes and DNA. The V and J calls shown here were made by TCRdb, not taken from the authors' results. The sample contains 650,000 to 800,000 distinct CDR3 sequences, around 50% of them found a single time. The top ten hold 13% of the sample.

The TCR comes from a woman of 80 years or more in good health. Sequenced input: blood. This sequence uses TRBV10-3 and TRBJ2-3; a tentative D call is TRBD1 (6 bases match). The CDR3 region reads CAISSGQSRTDTQYF. At the DNA level, the sequence is TGTGCCATCAGTTCCGGACAGTCACGCACAGATACGCAGTATTTT.